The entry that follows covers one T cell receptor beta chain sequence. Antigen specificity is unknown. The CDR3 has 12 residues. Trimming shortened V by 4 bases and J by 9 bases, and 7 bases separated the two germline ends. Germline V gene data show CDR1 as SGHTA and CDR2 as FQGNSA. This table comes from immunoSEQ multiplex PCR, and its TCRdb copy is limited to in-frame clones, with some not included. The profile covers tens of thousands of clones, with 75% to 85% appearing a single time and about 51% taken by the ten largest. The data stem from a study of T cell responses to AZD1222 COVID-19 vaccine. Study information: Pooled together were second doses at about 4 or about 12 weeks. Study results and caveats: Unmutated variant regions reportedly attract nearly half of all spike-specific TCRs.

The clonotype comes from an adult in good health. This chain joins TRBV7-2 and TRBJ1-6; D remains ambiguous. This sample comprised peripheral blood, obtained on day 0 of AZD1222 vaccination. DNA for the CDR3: TGTGCCAGCAGCTCGCAGAGTTCACCCCTCCACTTT. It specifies CASSSQSSPLHF. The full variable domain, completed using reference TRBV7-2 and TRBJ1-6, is GAGVSQSPSNKVTEKGKDVELRCDPISGHTALYWYRQSLGQGLEFLIYFQGNSAPDKSGLPSDRFSAERTGGSVSTLTIQRTQQEDSAVYLCASSSQSSPLHFGNGTRLTVT.